Below are 32 T cell receptor beta chains sequenced from a single sample in a study of blood T cell repertoires in COVID-19 (TCRdb year 2020). Library preparation was by the immunoSEQ multiplex PCR assay. TCRdb obtained this table from immuneACCESS and retained in-frame rearrangements with V and J assigned. These tables miss some clones; where compared with another copy, unresolved V genes account for less than half of the shortfall, and the remainder is unexplained. Recorded for this sample are a few hundred thousand clones; more than 85% of them occurred a single time. Approximately 2.5% of the sample is held by the ten biggest clonotypes. Specimen: peripheral blood. These receptors all come from a young adult with COVID-19, enrolled during active disease.

The chain combines TRBV19 with TRBJ2-7; 8 positions match TRBD2. Trimming took 9 bases from V and 0 from J; bases not matched to a gene: 7. The CDR3 length is 14 residues. Germline assignment: CDR1 LNHDA and CDR2 SQIVND (reference sequence). CDR3 amino acids: CASSSSGSSYEQYF. The CDR3 region has the DNA TGTGCCAGCTCTTCAAGCGGGAGCTCCTACGAGCAGTACTTC.

The chain joins TRBV10-2 to TRBJ2-7; 8 nucleotides match TRBD2. The ends lost 6 bases at V and 3 bases at J; junction bases unmatched: 4. The germline V gene encodes CDR1 WSHSY and CDR2 SAAADI. The CDR3 length is 13 residues. CDR3 region: CASRGGLDYEQYF. DNA of the CDR3: TGCGCCAGCAGGGGGGGACTAGACTACGAGCAGTACTTC.

The V gene is TRBV6-1, the J gene TRBJ2-3; D is possibly TRBD2 (6 bases). Trimming removed 1 base from V and 6 bases from J, with 8 bases in between. CDR1 and CDR2 (germline): MNHNS, SASEGT. The CDR3 totals 13 residues. CDR3 nucleotides: TGTGCCAGCAGTGAAGGGGCGGGGGATACGCAGTATTTT. Protein: CASSEGAGDTQYF.

This chain uses TRBV4-1 with TRBJ1-2; TRBD1 matches 8 bases. With 4 bases clipped from V and 3 bases from J, the junction kept 4 bases outside the gene matches. The CDR3 is 14 amino acids. Germline CDR1 and CDR2: MGHRA and YSYEKL. The CDR3 DNA reads TGCGCCAGCAGCCGACAGGGGCGAGACTATGGCTACACCTTC. This encodes CASSRQGRDYGYTF.

The chain links TRBV12-3 or TRBV12-4 to TRBJ2-7; a weak D match, TRBD2 (5 bases). V was pared by 5 bases and J by 6 bases, with 11 bases between. This CDR3 is built from 12 residues. As DNA, the CDR3 is TGTGCCAGCAGTACACTAGTCGTCGAGCAGTACTTC. Residues: CASSTLVVEQYF.

The J gene is TRBJ2-7, the V gene TRBV24-1, with TRBD1 identical over 7 bases. The trim removed 4 bases at V and 1 base at J, leaving 3 bases unmatched. This CDR3 contains 14 residues. The V gene's germline CDR1 is KGHDR and CDR2 SFDVKD. CDR3 sequence reads: CATSDRDRSYEQYF. The CDR3 DNA is TGTGCCACCAGTGACCGGGACAGATCCTACGAGCAGTACTTC.

The V gene is TRBV25-1, the J gene TRBJ2-5; D gene ambiguous. This CDR3 has 14 amino acids. The V end lost 1 base, the J end lost 2 bases, and 8 bases lay between the germline ends. CDR1 MGHDK and CDR2 SYGVNS come from the germline V gene. The CDR3 DNA reads as TGTGCCAGCAGTGAATCTGGCGGTCAAGAGACCCAGTACTTC. Its translation: CASSESGGQETQYF.

This chain links TRBV9 with TRBJ1-5; no reliable D call. The CDR3 consists of 13 residues. Germline loops: CDR1 SGDLS, CDR2 YYNGEE. With 0 bases removed from V and 6 bases from J, the gap between germline ends came to 7 bases. CDR3 DNA: TGTGCCAGCAGCGTAGATTCGGGTCAGCCCCAGCATTTT. Its protein product is CASSVDSGQPQHF.

V usage is TRBV5-1 and J usage is TRBJ2-7; D is uncertain. V was shortened by 0 bases and J by 2 bases, with 9 bases between the two germline ends. The CDR3 spans 14 residues. Germline-derived CDR1 and CDR2 are SGHRS and YFSETQ. The CDR3 sequence is CASSLGGYPYEQYF. The CDR3 DNA reads TGCGCCAGCAGCTTGGGAGGTTACCCCTACGAGCAGTACTTC.

The CDR3 reads CASSLRDRATYNEQFF. The DNA of the CDR3 is TGCGCCAGCAGCTTAAGGGACAGGGCGACCTACAATGAGCAGTTCTTC. The chain couples TRBV5-1 to TRBJ2-1; 9 nucleotides align to TRBD1. CDR3 length: 16 residues. The germline V gene has CDR1 SGHRS and CDR2 YFSETQ. V was clipped by 2 bases and J by 2 bases; unmatched bases: 5.

The rearrangement joins TRBV9 to TRBJ1-2, with a weak D call TRBD1 (6 bases). Germline lookup yields CDR1 SGDLS and CDR2 YYNGEE. This CDR3 spans 14 amino acids. Trimming removed 4 bases at V and 3 bases at J, with 13 bases between. The CDR3 DNA reads TGTGCCAGCAGCCAAGGGGGGGCCTACTATGGCTACACCTTC. Its protein product is CASSQGGAYYGYTF.

For the CDR3, the DNA is TGTGCCAGCAGTGTGGAGGGACCCTCCTACAATGAGCAGTTCTTC. It specifies CASSVEGPSYNEQFF. The gene calls are TRBV6-2 or TRBV6-3 and TRBJ2-1, with TRBD2 as a possible D gene (6 bases). Germline values: CDR1 MNHEY, CDR2 SVGEGT. The length of the CDR3 is 15 residues. Trimming shortened V by 5 bases and J by 0 bases, and 11 bases separated the two germline ends.

This clone was detected only once. J is TRBJ2-7 and V is TRBV19; 9 bases line up with TRBD1. The CDR3 has 15 amino acids. V lost 5 bases, J lost 3 bases, and 8 bases stayed unmatched. In germline, CDR1 is LNHDA, CDR2 SQIVND (reference sequence). The DNA of the CDR3 is TGTGCCAGTAGTCCCGGACAGGGGTTACTCTACGAGCAGTACTTC. It translates to CASSPGQGLLYEQYF. Supplemented by reference TRBV19 and TRBJ2-7, the full variable domain reads DGGITQSPKYLFRKEGQNVTLSCEQNLNHDAMYWYRQDPGQGLRLIYYSQIVNDFQKGDIAEGYSVSREKKESFPLTVTSAQKNPTAFYLCASSPGQGLLYEQYFGPGTRLTVT.

This sequence joins TRBV6-6 and TRBJ2-3, with 7 bases that match TRBD1. With 5 bases clipped from V and 0 bases from J, the junction kept 2 bases outside the gene matches. The CDR3 runs 14 residues. Germline CDR1 reads MNHNY; CDR2 reads SVGAGI (reference sequence). CDR3 bases: TGTGCCAGCAGTGGGACAGTCAGCACAGATACGCAGTATTTT. It specifies CASSGTVSTDTQYF.

The V and J genes are TRBV5-1 and TRBJ2-3, with TRBD2 identical over 11 bases. The CDR3 consists of 16 residues. The V segment lost 1 base and the J segment 5 bases; nucleotides outside the gene matches: 6. Germline CDR1 is SGHRS and CDR2 is YFSETQ. CDR3 bases: TGCGCCAGCAGCTTGAGGGGACTAGCGGCTCGAGATACGCAGTATTTT. This translates into CASSLRGLAARDTQYF.

This chain's CDR3 is CASKGKGTGALNEKLFF. The CDR3 nucleotides are TGTGCCAGCAAAGGTAAAGGGACAGGGGCTCTTAATGAAAAACTGTTTTTT. The chain recombines TRBV21-1 with TRBJ1-4; the table's TRBD1 call for D was not verified on the DNA. TRBV21-1 is an annotated pseudogene. This CDR3 region has 17 residues.

The chain combines TRBV7-8 with TRBJ2-7, with 8 bases that match TRBD2. Losses at the gene ends were 5 bases for V and 2 bases for J; bases not matched to a gene: 5. The CDR3 runs to 14 residues. Per the germline V gene, CDR1 is SGHVS and CDR2 is FQNEAQ. The CDR3 DNA is TGTGCCAGCAGCATACGCGGGGGGACCTACGAGCAGTACTTC. This encodes CASSIRGGTYEQYF.

This chain links TRBV6-5 with TRBJ2-2; the match to TRBD2 covers 8 bases. Germline CDR1 and CDR2: MNHEY and SVGAGI. V was pared by 5 bases and J by 9 bases, with 8 bases of the junction left unmatched. The CDR3 runs to 14 residues. DNA for the CDR3: TGTGCCAGCAGTCCGCTGGCGGGAGGTTGGGAGCTGTTTTTT. Amino acid sequence: CASSPLAGGWELFF.

V gene TRBV11-3 combines with J gene TRBJ2-2, with D possibly being TRBD1 (6 bases). V lost 0 bases to trimming and J lost 2 bases, with 7 bases between them. The CDR3 is 15 amino acids. Germline CDR1 SGHNT, CDR2 YENEEA. CDR3 sequence reads: CASSLDGTNTGELFF. CDR3 DNA: TGTGCCAGCAGCTTAGATGGGACAAACACCGGGGAGCTGTTTTTT.

The chain has TRBV5-1 and TRBJ1-3; D not resolved. The CDR3 runs to 14 residues. Germline V gives CDR1 SGHRS, CDR2 YFSETQ. V was shortened by 4 bases and J by 0 bases, with 8 bases between the two germline ends. The CDR3 loop is CASSVGSSGNTIYF. In nucleotides, the CDR3 is TGCGCCAGCAGCGTCGGTAGCTCTGGAAACACCATATATTTT.

This chain links TRBV7-9 with TRBJ2-1, with 10 positions matching TRBD2. V was pared by 3 bases and J by 3 bases, with 2 bases of the junction left unmatched. This CDR3 contains 15 residues. Germline V gives CDR1 SEHNR, CDR2 FQNEAQ (reference sequence). The CDR3 DNA sequence: TGTGCCAGCAGCTTCGGGACTAGCGACTACAATGAGCAGTTCTTC. This codes for CASSFGTSDYNEQFF.

This clone was picked up one time. V usage is TRBV13 and J usage is TRBJ2-1; D is undetermined. Trimming cost V 4 bases and J 0 bases, with 13 bases left between them. Germline V gene sequence: CDR1 PRHDT, CDR2 FYEKMQ (reference sequence). The CDR3 has 16 amino acids. As DNA, the CDR3 is TGTGCCAGCAGCTCGCCTTTGGAGCGCTCCTACAATGAGCAGTTCTTC. This codes for CASSSPLERSYNEQFF.

This chain joins TRBV29-1 and TRBJ1-1, with 7 bases identical to TRBD1. Germline V gene data show CDR1 as SQVTM and CDR2 as ANQGSEA. CDR3 length: 14 amino acids. V lost 3 bases, J lost 1 base, and 5 bases stayed unmatched. The CDR3 DNA reads as TGCAGCGTTGAGGGCCGGGACAGGAACACTGAAGCTTTCTTT. Translating it yields CSVEGRDRNTEAFF.

The V call is TRBV12-2, the J call TRBJ1-2. TRBV12-2 is a known pseudogene. The CDR3 runs to 14 residues. The DNA for the CDR3 is TGTGCAAGTCGCTTAGTCGGAGAAAGCTATGGCTACACCTTC. It is translated as CASRLVGESYGYTF.

In this sample, this clone turned up many times. The chain is built from TRBV19 and TRBJ2-2, with 11 bases matching TRBD2. V was pared by 8 bases and J by 0 bases, with 5 bases of the junction left unmatched. The CDR3 covers 16 residues. Germline CDR1 is LNHDA and CDR2 is SQIVND (reference sequence). CDR3 bases: TGTGCCAGTGGGGGACTAGCGGCATCGAACACCGGGGAGCTGTTTTTT. This translates into CASGGLAASNTGELFF.

The J gene is TRBJ1-2, the V gene TRBV19; perhaps TRBD1 as D (5 bases). Germline V gene data show CDR1 as LNHDA and CDR2 as SQIVND (reference sequence). The V gene lost 1 base and the J gene lost 2 bases, with 11 bases spanning the gap. This CDR3 is built from 15 residues. The CDR3, as DNA: TGTGCCAGTAGTATAGCCGCGGGACGGAACTATGGCTACACCTTC. Translating it yields CASSIAAGRNYGYTF.

This chain connects TRBV5-1 to TRBJ1-2; D is undetermined. CDR1 is SGHRS, CDR2 YFSETQ, per germline. This CDR3 contains 13 residues. V was pared by 1 base and J by 3 bases, with 7 bases between. The CDR3 loop reads CASSLTAYYGYTF. In DNA form, the CDR3 reads TGCGCCAGCAGCTTGACAGCCTACTATGGCTACACCTTC.

CDR3: CASSFLGGDTEAFF. The CDR3 DNA follows: TGTGCCAGCAGCTTTTTGGGGGGTGACACTGAAGCTTTCTTT. The J gene is TRBJ1-1, the V gene TRBV9, with D possibly TRBD1 on 5 matching bases. Germline CDR1 SGDLS, CDR2 YYNGEE. Trimming stripped 4 bases from V and 3 bases from J, with 13 bases between. The CDR3 sequence is 14 residues long.

The chain combines TRBV4-1 with TRBJ2-7; perhaps TRBD2 as D (5 bases). Trimming stripped 1 base from V and 3 bases from J, with 16 bases between. Germline assignment: CDR1 MGHRA and CDR2 YSYEKL. The CDR3 has 16 residues. Here the CDR3 reads CASSQVVFGSGYEQYF. The CDR3 DNA follows: TGCGCCAGCAGCCAAGTGGTGTTTGGGAGTGGCTACGAGCAGTACTTC.

The V and J genes are TRBV20-1 and TRBJ2-5; no reliable D call. V lost 0 bases and J lost 8, with 4 bases in between. This CDR3 region has 10 residues. Looked up from germline, CDR1 is DFQATT and CDR2 is SNEGSKA (reference sequence). CDR3 nucleotide sequence: TGCAGTGCTAGAGATCAAACCCAGTACTTC. Protein: CSARDQTQYF.

This rearrangement joins TRBV27 to TRBJ1-2; 9 positions agree with TRBD1. The CDR3 runs to 13 residues. Germline lookup yields CDR1 MNHEY and CDR2 SMNVEV (reference sequence). With 3 bases clipped from V and 8 bases from J, the junction kept 4 bases outside the gene matches. This CDR3 is CASSFRDRAGYTF. The CDR3 coding sequence is TGTGCCAGCAGTTTCCGGGACAGGGCAGGCTACACCTTC.

The chain couples TRBV18 to TRBJ2-7; D might be TRBD1 (6 bases). Per the germline V gene, CDR1 is KGHSH and CDR2 is LQKENI. There are 13 residues in the CDR3. Deletions cut 5 bases from V and 5 bases from J, with 13 bases between. The CDR3 region is CASSSAGVDEQYF. CDR3 DNA sequence: TGTGCCAGCTCATCGGCAGGGGTCGACGAGCAGTACTTC.